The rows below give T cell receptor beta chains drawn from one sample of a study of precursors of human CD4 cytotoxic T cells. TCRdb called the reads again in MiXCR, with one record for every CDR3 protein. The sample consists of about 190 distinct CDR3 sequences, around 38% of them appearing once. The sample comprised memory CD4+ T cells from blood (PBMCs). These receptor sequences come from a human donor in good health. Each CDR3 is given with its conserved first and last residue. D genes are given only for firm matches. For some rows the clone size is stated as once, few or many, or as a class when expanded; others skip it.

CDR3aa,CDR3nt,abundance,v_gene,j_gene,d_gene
CASSLAPDSGSTDTQYF,TGTGCCAGCAGCTTAGCGCCAGATAGCGGGTCCACAGATACGCAGTATTTT,NA,TRBV7-9,TRBJ2-3,TRBD2
CSAGRGNTGELFF,TGCAGCGCCGGAAGGGGGAACACCGGGGAGCTGTTTTTT,NA,TRBV29-1,TRBJ2-2,NA
CASSYLGIEAFF,TGTGCCAGCAGCTATCTCGGGATAGAAGCTTTCTTT,NA,TRBV11-2,TRBJ1-1,NA
CASRQYSVSYEQYF,TGTGCCTCACGCCAGTACTCCGTCTCCTACGAGCAGTACTTC,large,TRBV19,TRBJ2-7,NA
CASSKMNTEAFF,TGTGCCAGCAGCAAAATGAACACTGAAGCTTTCTTT,NA,TRBV6-5,TRBJ1-1,NA
CASRPSGVNTGELFF,TGTGCCAGCCGCCCTAGCGGGGTAAACACCGGGGAGCTGTTTTTT,NA,TRBV12-3/TRBV12-4,TRBJ2-2,TRBD2
CASSGPETGGFYNEQFF,TGTGCCAGCAGCGGCCCAGAAACAGGGGGCTTCTACAATGAGCAGTTCTTC,large,TRBV9,TRBJ2-1,TRBD1
CSARDPSGQDTQYF,TGCAGTGCTAGAGATCCCAGCGGCCAAGATACCCAGTACTTC,hyperexpanded,TRBV20-1,TRBJ2-5,NA
CASSRGDGDTQYF,TGTGCCAGCAGCAGGGGCGACGGAGATACGCAGTATTTT,NA,TRBV3-1,TRBJ2-3,NA
CASSLSRDRGQAGANVLTF,TGTGCCAGCAGCTTAAGTCGGGACAGGGGGCAGGCTGGGGCCAACGTCCTGACTTTC,NA,TRBV7-8,TRBJ2-6,TRBD1
CSARGQREGGEQFF,TGCAGTGCTAGAGGTCAGCGGGAAGGAGGAGAGCAGTTCTTC,large,TRBV20-1,TRBJ2-1,TRBD2
CSARPSGRDQETQYF,TGCAGTGCTAGGCCTAGCGGGAGGGATCAAGAGACCCAGTACTTC,large,TRBV20-1,TRBJ2-5,TRBD2
CAWSPQTGVDEQYF,TGTGCCTGGAGTCCCCAGACAGGGGTCGACGAGCAGTACTTC,large,TRBV30,TRBJ2-7,TRBD1
CASSPIDRVNTGELFF,TGTGCCAGCTCACCCATTGACAGGGTCAACACCGGGGAGCTGTTTTTT,NA,TRBV18,TRBJ2-2,TRBD1
CASRGLSSYNSPLHF,TGTGCCAGCAGAGGACTGAGCTCCTATAATTCACCCCTCCACTTT,large,TRBV2,TRBJ1-6,NA
CASSQDSNYVYEQYF,TGCGCCAGCAGCCAAGATTCCAACTACGTCTACGAGCAGTACTTC,hyperexpanded,TRBV4-1,TRBJ2-7,NA
CASSLGQGGSSEQYF,TGCGCCAGCAGCTTGGGACAGGGGGGATCGAGCGAGCAGTACTTC,NA,TRBV5-1,TRBJ2-7,TRBD1
CASSPSGQTLYGYTF,TGTGCCAGCTCACCCTCGGGACAGACCTTGTATGGCTACACCTTC,NA,TRBV18,TRBJ1-2,TRBD1
CASSLFNELWFF,TGTGCCAGCAGCCTTTTCAATGAATTATGGTTCTTC,NA,TRBV3-1,TRBJ2-1,NA
CASRPPGLAGQETQYF,TGCGCCAGCAGACCGCCGGGACTAGCGGGTCAAGAGACCCAGTACTTC,large,TRBV5-1,TRBJ2-5,TRBD2
CASSSGNRNEQFF,TGCGCCAGCAGCTCAGGTAACAGGAATGAGCAGTTCTTC,few,TRBV5-1,TRBJ2-1,NA
CASSLEGQPQHF,TGTGCCAGCAGCTTAGAGGGTCAGCCCCAGCATTTT,NA,TRBV7-2,TRBJ1-5,NA
CASSSPRPDEQYF,TGTGCCAGCAGCAGCCCTCGGCCCGACGAGCAGTACTTC,few,TRBV2,TRBJ2-7,NA
CASSSLATDTQYF,TGTGCCAGCAGCTCCCTAGCAACAGATACGCAGTATTTT,large,TRBV7-9,TRBJ2-3,NA
CASWGQSSTDTQYF,TGTGCCAGCTGGGGCCAGTCGAGCACAGATACGCAGTATTTT,large,TRBV12-3/TRBV12-4,TRBJ2-3,NA
CARGGTDTQYF,TGTGCCAGAGGGGGCACAGATACGCAGTATTTT,NA,TRBV2,TRBJ2-3,NA
CASSLGGAGTGELFF,TGTGCCAGCAGCTTAGGGGGGGCCGGGACCGGGGAGCTGTTTTTT,few,TRBV7-8,TRBJ2-2,NA
CASSLTGAETQYF,TGTGCCAGCAGCTTGACGGGTGCTGAGACCCAGTACTTC,NA,TRBV5-5,TRBJ2-5,NA
CASSRQGGNTEAFF,TGTGCCAGTAGCCGACAGGGAGGGAACACTGAAGCTTTCTTT,hyperexpanded,TRBV19,TRBJ1-1,TRBD1
CASSQADTNTGELFF,TGCGCCAGCAGCCAAGCGGACACAAACACCGGGGAGCTGTTTTTT,few,TRBV4-1,TRBJ2-2,NA
CSAQGQSASNQPQHF,TGCAGTGCTCAGGGACAGTCTGCTAGCAATCAGCCCCAGCATTTT,large,TRBV20-1,TRBJ1-5,TRBD1
CASSWKPHLNEQFF,TGTGCCAGCAGCTGGAAACCCCACCTTAATGAGCAGTTCTTC,NA,TRBV7-3,TRBJ2-1,NA
CASSLGLAGETQYF,TGCGCCAGCAGCTTGGGGCTAGCGGGAGAGACCCAGTACTTC,hyperexpanded,TRBV5-1,TRBJ2-5,TRBD2